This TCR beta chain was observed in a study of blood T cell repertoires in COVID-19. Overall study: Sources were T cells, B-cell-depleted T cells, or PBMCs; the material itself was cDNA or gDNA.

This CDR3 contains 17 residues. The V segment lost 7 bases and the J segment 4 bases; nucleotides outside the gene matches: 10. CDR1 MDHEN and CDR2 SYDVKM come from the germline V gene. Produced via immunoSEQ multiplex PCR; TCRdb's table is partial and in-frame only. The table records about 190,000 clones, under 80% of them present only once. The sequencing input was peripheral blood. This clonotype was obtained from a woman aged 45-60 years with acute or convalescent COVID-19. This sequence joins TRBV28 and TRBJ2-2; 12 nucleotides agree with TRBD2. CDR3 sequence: CASMETSGSLSTGELFF. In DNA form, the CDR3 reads TGTGCCAGCATGGAGACTAGCGGGAGTCTTAGCACCGGGGAGCTGTTTTTT.